This T cell receptor (beta chain) was recorded in a study of blood T cell repertoires in COVID-19. TCRdb keeps only in-frame clones here, not all; method: immunoSEQ multiplex PCR. The top ten clones hold roughly 7.8% of a sample with roughly 180,000 clones, about 76% of them seen once. The V gene end was trimmed by 5 bases and the J gene end by 2 bases; junction bases not matched to a gene: 8. The CDR3 extends over 15 amino acids. Germline V gene sequence: CDR1 GTSNPN, CDR2 SVGIG (reference sequence). The receptor comes from a woman aged 50 to 65 with active or convalescent COVID-19. Sequences were obtained from peripheral blood. The genes are TRBV30 and TRBJ2-3; 9 bases fit TRBD2. CDR3 coding DNA: TGTGCCTGGGAAGGACTAGCGCATATCACAGATACGCAGTATTTT. It yields the protein CAWEGLAHITDTQYF.